These 17 T cell receptor beta chains came from one sample sequenced in a study of T cell responses to AZD1222 COVID-19 vaccine. TCRdb's copy holds only in-frame clones and misses some; the assay was immunoSEQ multiplex PCR. The sample holds approximately 98,000 clones, roughly 89% seen once. Sequenced material: peripheral blood, taken on day 0 of MenACWY control vaccination. The receptors derive from an adult in good health.

This clone appeared a single time. The gene calls are TRBV6-5 and TRBJ1-1; D is unclear. From germline, CDR1 is MNHEY and CDR2 SVGAGI. V was trimmed by 2 bases and J by 0 bases, leaving 7 bases between them. The CDR3 length is 14 residues. CDR3 DNA: TGTGCCAGCAGTTACAGCCTGATGAACACTGAAGCTTTCTTT. This gives the protein CASSYSLMNTEAFF.

The CDR3 protein is CASRGTAYGYTF. The CDR3, as DNA: TGTGCCAGCAGGGGGACGGCGTATGGCTACACCTTC. The gene calls are TRBV27 and TRBJ1-2; perhaps TRBD1 as D (5 bases). CDR3 size: 12 residues. The germline V and J ends were trimmed by 6 bases and 5 bases, with 10 bases remaining between them. Germline values: CDR1 MNHEY, CDR2 SMNVEV (reference sequence).

The chain joins TRBV11-2 to TRBJ2-7; D might be TRBD1 or TRBD2, each matching 6 bases. The CDR3 contains 15 residues. The germline CDR1 and CDR2 sequences are SGHAT and FQNNGV. The V end was cut by 2 bases, the J end by 0 bases, with 11 bases between. The CDR3 is CASSLPGALSYEQYF. CDR3 nucleotides: TGTGCCAGCAGCTTACCGGGGGCCCTCTCCTACGAGCAGTACTTC.

The chain joins TRBV6-1 to TRBJ1-1; the D is unclear. Germline lookup yields CDR1 MNHNS and CDR2 SASEGT. V was clipped by 5 bases and J by 4 bases, with 17 bases between them. This CDR3 spans 15 amino acids. The CDR3 here is CASSLTRQLGTEAFF. CDR3 nucleotide sequence: TGTGCCAGCAGTCTCACGAGGCAGCTGGGCACTGAAGCTTTCTTT.

The chain recombines TRBV18 with TRBJ1-6; D call uncertain. Germline values: CDR1 KGHSH, CDR2 LQKENI. The ends were cut back, 5 bases at V and 14 bases at J, with 10 bases in the middle. The CDR3 runs to 11 residues. In DNA form, the CDR3 reads TGTGCCAGCTCAGAGGTAGACACCCTCCACTTT. Translating gives CASSEVDTLHF.

The gene calls are TRBV5-6 and TRBJ2-1; D is perhaps TRBD1 or TRBD2 (5 bases each). CDR1 and CDR2 (germline): SGHDT, YYEEEE. The V gene lost 0 bases and the J gene lost 0 bases, with 13 bases spanning the gap. This CDR3 has 17 residues. The CDR3 DNA follows: TGTGCCAGCAGCTTGGTTCCAGGGAGCTCCTCCTACAATGAGCAGTTCTTC. Residues: CASSLVPGSSSYNEQFF.

The chain joins TRBV6-2 or TRBV6-3 to TRBJ1-2; possibly TRBD1 for D (5 bases). Germline V gives CDR1 MNHEY, CDR2 SVGEGT. The CDR3 sequence is 14 residues long. V was pared by 4 bases and J by 5 bases, with 14 bases between. CDR3 in DNA: TGTGCCAGCAGTTCCACGGGGACCGGGTATGGCTACACCTTC. This gives the protein CASSSTGTGYGYTF.

The chain is built from TRBV27 and TRBJ1-6; no clear D gene. Germline loops: CDR1 MNHEY, CDR2 SMNVEV (reference sequence). V was trimmed by 3 bases and J by 6 bases, leaving 12 bases between them. The CDR3 spans 15 residues. The CDR3, as DNA: TGTGCCAGCAGTTTTTCACGGAGCCTTAATTCACCCCTCCACTTT. The encoded protein is CASSFSRSLNSPLHF.

DNA for the CDR3: TGTGCCAGCAGCTCTGATGGACGGTGGGGGGTCTACGAGCAGTACTTC. Residues: CASSSDGRWGVYEQYF. This chain connects TRBV11-2 to TRBJ2-7; D perhaps matches TRBD2 (6 bases). V lost 4 bases to trimming and J lost 3 bases, with 19 bases between them. Germline V lookup: CDR1 SGHAT, CDR2 FQNNGV. The CDR3 sequence is 16 residues long.

This clone was detected only a few times. The J gene is TRBJ2-7, the V gene TRBV5-1; TRBD1 might be the D (6 bases). Trimming took 5 bases from V and 3 from J, leaving 15 bases between them. Germline lookup yields CDR1 SGHRS and CDR2 YFSETQ. The CDR3 loop spans 14 amino acids. The CDR3 DNA sequence: TGCGCCAGCAGGTTACAACAGGGAAGCTACGAGCAGTACTTC. Translated: CASRLQQGSYEQYF.

The chain uses TRBV10-3 and TRBJ2-2; TRBD2 matches 7 bases. Germline CDR1 ENHRY, CDR2 SYGVKD. The ends lost 6 bases at V and 0 bases at J; junction bases unmatched: 1. The CDR3 covers 14 residues. CDR3 sequence: CAIRGLTNTGELFF. The CDR3 DNA reads as TGTGCCATCAGGGGACTAACGAACACCGGGGAGCTGTTTTTT.

The V call is TRBV2, the J call TRBJ1-6, with TRBD1 identical over 11 bases. The CDR3 length is 16 residues. The trim removed 6 bases at V and 6 bases at J, leaving 7 bases unmatched. Germline CDR1 SNHLY, CDR2 FYNNEI. The CDR3 reads CASSGTGGQFNSPLHF. The CDR3 DNA reads TGTGCCAGCAGCGGGACAGGGGGTCAGTTTAATTCACCCCTCCACTTT. Full variable domain (missing parts from reference TRBV2 and TRBJ1-6): EPEVTQTPSHQVTQMGQEVILRCVPISNHLYFYWYRQILGQKVEFLVSFYNNEISEKSEIFDDQFSVERPDGSNFTLKIRSTKLEDSAMYFCASSGTGGQFNSPLHFGNGTRLTVT.

V and J are TRBV12-3 or TRBV12-4 and TRBJ1-5; the D gene is possibly TRBD1 (5 bases). The CDR3 spans 13 residues. The ends were cut back, 3 bases at V and 5 bases at J, with 8 bases in the middle. CDR3 bases: TGTGCCAGCAGTTTTAAGGGGCATCAGCCCCAGCATTTT. Protein sequence: CASSFKGHQPQHF.

The J gene is TRBJ2-1, the V gene TRBV7-9, with D maybe TRBD2 (6 bases). The length of the CDR3 is 14 residues. Germline V CDR1 and CDR2: SEHNR, FQNEAQ (reference sequence). Trimming cost V 1 base and J 5 bases, with 9 bases left between them. CDR3 residues: CASSLGGGNNEQFF. The CDR3 DNA reads as TGTGCCAGCAGCTTAGGCGGCGGGAACAATGAGCAGTTCTTC.

The V and J genes are TRBV7-9 and TRBJ1-1; perhaps TRBD1 as D (6 bases). V dropped 0 bases and J dropped 0 bases, with 8 bases sitting between them. Germline CDR1 SEHNR, CDR2 FQNEAQ (reference sequence). The CDR3 covers 15 residues. CDR3 in amino acids: CASSLADSLNTEAFF. CDR3 in DNA: TGTGCCAGCAGCTTAGCGGACAGTCTGAACACTGAAGCTTTCTTT.

The chain carries TRBV11-2 and TRBJ1-2; tentatively, D is TRBD1 (5 bases). This CDR3 has 12 amino acids. CDR1 is SGHAT and CDR2 is FQNNGV in the germline V gene. With 5 bases removed from V and 12 bases from J, the gap between germline ends came to 16 bases. The CDR3 DNA reads as TGTGCCAGCAGCGTCGGGACCCAGGCTAACACCTTC. Amino acid sequence: CASSVGTQANTF. Filled out from reference TRBV11-2 and TRBJ1-2, the complete variable domain reads EAGVAQSPRYKIIEKRQSVAFWCNPISGHATLYWYQQILGQGPKLLIQFQNNGVVDDSQLPKDRFSAERLKGVDSTLKIQPAKLEDSAVYLCASSVGTQANTFGSGTRLTVV.

J is TRBJ2-1 and V is TRBV9, with D unresolved. V was cut by 3 bases and J by 14 bases, with 15 bases left in between. The CDR3 runs to 12 residues. The germline CDR1 and CDR2 sequences are SGDLS and YYNGEE. The CDR3 reads CASSDASGSEFF. Written as DNA, the CDR3 is TGTGCCAGCAGCGACGCCTCAGGATCCGAGTTCTTC.